These T cell receptor beta chains were read from a single sample in a study of cytomegalovirus exposure and HLA in healthy donors. TCRdb's copy holds only in-frame clones and misses some; the assay was immunoSEQ multiplex PCR. The data hold 220,000 or so clones, with 75% observed a single time. Sequencing was performed on PBMCs. The origin of the receptors is a woman aged 30 to 39 in good health and CMV-seronegative. Each CDR3 is given without its conserved first and last residue. Rows give clone size only sometimes, using once, few, many, or a class for an expanded clone.

>few|TRBV5-4
ASSSTPVTGGYT
>few|TRBV19
ASTKSPYMNTEAF
>-|TRBV10-3
AIRGASGARKETQY
>-|TRBV19
ASSDGTGVAAF
>-|TRBV6-4
AGLRRDSPCSGNTIY
>-|TRBV5-1
ASSLAGSGYEQY
>-|TRBV15
ATSMDRNAGYT
>-|TRBV27
ASSLSGVGAYEQY
>-|TRBV6-1
ASRRGQDEQY
>-|TRBV25-1
ASSDGGRIYEQY
>few|TRBV6-1
ASSGSSGGYNEQF
>-|TRBV5-6
ASSLGGTENQPQH
>-|TRBV27
ASSEGASSYNEQF
>-|TRBV7-2
ASSSGGLAGVNEQF
>few|TRBV9
ASSPWAGYGYT
>-|TRBV7-8
ASSLGSGNAHEQF
>-|TRBV25-1
ASTQTGRNTEAF
>-|TRBV6-1
ASSEPGYGYT
>-|TRBV29-1
SVGGMGGRGVTGELF
>few|TRBV6-5
ASSFMTGGSWYEQY
>-|TRBV29-1
SVEVMEGQGGWGGYT
>-|TRBV2
ASSLSWDRASNQPQH
>-|TRBV30
AWSVRRLGNFGYT
>-|TRBV27
ASSRTGANVLT
>-|TRBV19
ASSIEASGTSSQF
>-|TRBV11-3
ASSLQGSGAAPTDTQY